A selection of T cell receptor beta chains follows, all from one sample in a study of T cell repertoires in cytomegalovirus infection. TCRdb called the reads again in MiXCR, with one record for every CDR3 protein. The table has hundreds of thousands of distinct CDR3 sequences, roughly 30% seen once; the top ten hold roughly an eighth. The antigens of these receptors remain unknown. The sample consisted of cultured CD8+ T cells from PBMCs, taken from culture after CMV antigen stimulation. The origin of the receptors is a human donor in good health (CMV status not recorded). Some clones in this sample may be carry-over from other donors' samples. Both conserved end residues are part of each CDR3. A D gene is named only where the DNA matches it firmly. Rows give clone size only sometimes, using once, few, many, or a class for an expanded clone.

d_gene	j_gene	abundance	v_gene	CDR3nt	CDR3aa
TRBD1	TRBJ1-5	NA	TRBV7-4	TGTGCCAGCAGCCCCCGGGACAGCCATCAGCCCCAGCATTTT	CASSPRDSHQPQHF
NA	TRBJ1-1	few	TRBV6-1	TGTGCCAGCAGTGAAGCCTGGACACCCACCCTTGGCGCTTTCTTT	CASSEAWTPTLGAFF
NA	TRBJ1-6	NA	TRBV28	TGTGCCAGCAGCTTAAGTGGGCTAGGGGGAGAATATAATTCACCCCTCCACTTT	CASSLSGLGGEYNSPLHF
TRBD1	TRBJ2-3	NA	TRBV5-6	TGTGCCAGCAGCTTGGCCCTGGGACAGTCAGATACGCAGTATTTT	CASSLALGQSDTQYF
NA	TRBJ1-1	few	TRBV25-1	TGTGCCAGCAGTGAATATTACAGGGTGGACACTGAAGCTTTCTTT	CASSEYYRVDTEAFF
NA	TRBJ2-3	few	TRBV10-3	TGTGCCATCAGGACAAGCGTCGGACCCCGCACAGATACGCAGTATTTT	CAIRTSVGPRTDTQYF
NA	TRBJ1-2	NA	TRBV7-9	TGTGCCAGCACTTCGCGGCCAAACTATGGCTACACCTTC	CASTSRPNYGYTF
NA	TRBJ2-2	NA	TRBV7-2	TGTGCCAGCAGGTGGCCGGAGCGCGACACCGGGGAGCTGTTTTTT	CASRWPERDTGELFF
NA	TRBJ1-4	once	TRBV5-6	TGTGCCAGCAGCTTGAAGGGGAGACGGCGCGAAAAACTGTTTTTT	CASSLKGRRREKLFF
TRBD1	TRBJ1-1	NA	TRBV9	TGTGCCAGCAGCGTAGTCCCGGGACAGGGTTCCACTGAAGCTTTCTTT	CASSVVPGQGSTEAFF
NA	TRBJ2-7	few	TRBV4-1	TGCGCCAGCAGCCCAAGATCTGGAGTTAACGAGCAGTACTTC	CASSPRSGVNEQYF
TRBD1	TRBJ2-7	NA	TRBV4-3	TGCGCCAGCAGCCAAGGGACAGGGGAGAGATACGAGCAGTACTTC	CASSQGTGERYEQYF
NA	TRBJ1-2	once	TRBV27	TGTGCCAGCAGACAACCGGGCGGTTCTAGGATCTATGGCTACACCTTC	CASRQPGGSRIYGYTF
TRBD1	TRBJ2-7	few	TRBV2	TGTGCCAGCTTGACGGGACAGGCGGATAATGAGCAGTACTTC	CASLTGQADNEQYF
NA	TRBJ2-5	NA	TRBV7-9	TGTGCCAGCAGCCTCCCCTTCAAAGGTTTGGGGCAAGAGACCCAGTACTTC	CASSLPFKGLGQETQYF
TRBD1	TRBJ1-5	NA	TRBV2	TGTGCCAGTGAGACAGGGGGTCCCGGTCAGCCCCAGCATTTT	CASETGGPGQPQHF
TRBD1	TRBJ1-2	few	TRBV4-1	TGTGCCAGCAGGTCCCGGGACAGGGACTATGGCTACACCTTC	CASRSRDRDYGYTF
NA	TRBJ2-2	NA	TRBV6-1	TGTGCCAGCAGTGAAGGCCAGGGGCTGGGTTCGAACACCGGGGAGCTGTTTTTT	CASSEGQGLGSNTGELFF
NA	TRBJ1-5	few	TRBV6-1	TGTGCCAGCAGCCCAGGGGATCCTCAGCCCCAGCATTTT	CASSPGDPQPQHF
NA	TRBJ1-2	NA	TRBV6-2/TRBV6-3	TGTACCAGCAGTTATAGCTATGGCTACACCTTC	CTSSYSYGYTF
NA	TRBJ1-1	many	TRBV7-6	TGTGCCAGCAGCTTAGAAGGCAGGGGAGGGGTAAACACTGAAGCTTTCTTT	CASSLEGRGGVNTEAFF
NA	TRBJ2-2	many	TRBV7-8	TGTGCCAGCATGGAAACCGGGAACACCGGGGAGCTGTTTTTT	CASMETGNTGELFF
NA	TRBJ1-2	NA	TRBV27	TGTGCCACCTCGGGGGGGCGCGGCTACACCTTC	CATSGGRGYTF